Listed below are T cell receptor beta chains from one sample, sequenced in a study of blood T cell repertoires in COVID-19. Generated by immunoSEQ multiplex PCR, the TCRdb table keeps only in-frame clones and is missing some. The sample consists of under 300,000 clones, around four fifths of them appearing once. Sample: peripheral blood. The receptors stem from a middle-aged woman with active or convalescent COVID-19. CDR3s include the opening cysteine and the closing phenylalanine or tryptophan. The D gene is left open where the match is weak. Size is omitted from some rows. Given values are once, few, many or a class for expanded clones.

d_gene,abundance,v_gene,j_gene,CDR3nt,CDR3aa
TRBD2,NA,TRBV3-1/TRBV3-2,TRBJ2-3,TGTGCCAGCAGCCAGGCTAGCGGGGGGTCTAGCACAGATACGCAGTATTTT,CASSQASGGSSTDTQYF
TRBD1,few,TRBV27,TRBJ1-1,TGTGCCAGCAGTTGGGATGGAGGGGGCAAATTCACTGAAGCTTTCTTT,CASSWDGGGKFTEAFF
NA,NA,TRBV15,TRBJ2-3,TGTGCCACCAGCAGAGCATCCACAGATACGCAGTATTTT,CATSRASTDTQYF
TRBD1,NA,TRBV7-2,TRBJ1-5,TGTGCCAGCAGCTTAGCCGGGACAGGCAATCAGCCCCAGCATTTT,CASSLAGTGNQPQHF
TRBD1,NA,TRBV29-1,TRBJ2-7,TGCAGCGTTGTTGGGGGAACAGGGGGCTCCTACGAGCAGTACTTC,CSVVGGTGGSYEQYF
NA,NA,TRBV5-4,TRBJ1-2,TGTGCCAGCAGCTTGGGGGGGCTCGGCTACACCTTC,CASSLGGLGYTF
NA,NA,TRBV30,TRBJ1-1,TGTGCCTGGAGTGGCAGGGAAGCTTTCTTT,CAWSGREAFF
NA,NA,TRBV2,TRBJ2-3,TGTGCCAGCAGTGTTGCGGGGGCGTTATATAGCACAGATACGCAGTATTTT,CASSVAGALYSTDTQYF
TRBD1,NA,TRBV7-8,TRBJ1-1,TGTGCCAGCAGCTCCCCCGCACGAGACAGGGGAGGTAAGAACACTGAAGCTTTCTTT,CASSSPARDRGGKNTEAFF
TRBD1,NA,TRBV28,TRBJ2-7,TGTGCCAGCAGTTCGGTAACAGGGGGGCTAGTTTACGAGCAGTACTTC,CASSSVTGGLVYEQYF
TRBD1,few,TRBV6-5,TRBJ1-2,TGTGCCAGCAGTCTTAGGGACAGGGGGTCGGGAGGCTACACCTTC,CASSLRDRGSGGYTF
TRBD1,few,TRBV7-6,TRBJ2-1,TGTGCCAGCAGCTTAGCACGGACAGGGATGAATGAGCAGTTCTTC,CASSLARTGMNEQFF
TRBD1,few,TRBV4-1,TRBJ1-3,TGCGCCAGCAGCCCGACAGGGAAAACGGCAAACACCATATATTTT,CASSPTGKTANTIYF
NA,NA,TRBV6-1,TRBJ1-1,TGTGCCAGCAGTGAAGGTTTGGGGAGGAGGACTGAAGCTTTCTTT,CASSEGLGRRTEAFF
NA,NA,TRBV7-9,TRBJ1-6,TGTGCCAGCAGCTTAGTCCCGGGGCAGGGGAACAATTCACCCCTCCACTTT,CASSLVPGQGNNSPLHF
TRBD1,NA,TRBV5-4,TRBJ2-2,TGTGCCAGCAGGAGGCAGGGGGCGCGGAACACCGGGGAGCTGTTTTTT,CASRRQGARNTGELFF
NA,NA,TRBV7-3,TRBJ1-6,TGTGCCAGCAGCTTACGGGGGGAAAATTCACCCCTCCACTTT,CASSLRGENSPLHF
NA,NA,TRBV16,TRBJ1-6,TGTGCCAGCAGCCCACGACAAAATTCACCCCTCCACTTT,CASSPRQNSPLHF
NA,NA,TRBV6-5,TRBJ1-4,TGTGCCAGCAGTTACTCCGGCGGGGGAAATCGAAAACTGTTTTTT,CASSYSGGGNRKLFF
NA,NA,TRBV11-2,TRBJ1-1,TGTGCCAGCAGCTCCGGACAGAACACTGAAGCTTTCTTT,CASSSGQNTEAFF
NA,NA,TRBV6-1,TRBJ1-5,TGTGCCAGCAGTGAAGTGGCGGGCGACAATCAGCCCCAGCATTTT,CASSEVAGDNQPQHF
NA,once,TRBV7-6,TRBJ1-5,TGTGCCAGCAGCTTACGGGATCAGCCCCAGCATTTT,CASSLRDQPQHF
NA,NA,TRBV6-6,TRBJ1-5,TGTGCCAGCAGTACGGGTTGGGGAGAGAATCAGCCCCAGCATTTT,CASSTGWGENQPQHF
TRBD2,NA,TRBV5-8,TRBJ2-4,TGTGCCAGCAGCTTGGTAGCGGGTTCCAAAAACATTCAGTACTTC,CASSLVAGSKNIQYF
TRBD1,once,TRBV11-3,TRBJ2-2,TGTGCCAGCAGCCGACAGGGGGCCGGCGGGGAGCTGTTTTTT,CASSRQGAGGELFF
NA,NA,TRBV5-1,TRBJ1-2,TGCGCCAGCAGCTTGCCCGGTACTAACTATGGCTACACCTTC,CASSLPGTNYGYTF
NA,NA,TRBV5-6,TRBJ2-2,TGTGCCAGCAGCTGGGACACTAACACCGGGGAGCTGTTTTTT,CASSWDTNTGELFF
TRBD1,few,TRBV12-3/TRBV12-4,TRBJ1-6,TGTGCCACTAAGGGACAGTTAAATTCACCCCTCCACTTT,CATKGQLNSPLHF
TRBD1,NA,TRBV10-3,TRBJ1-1,TGTGCCATCAGTGAGTTTGGACAGGGCGCTGAAGCTTTCTTT,CAISEFGQGAEAFF
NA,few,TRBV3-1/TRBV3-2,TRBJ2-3,TGTGCCAGCAGCCAAGCCATAGCGGAGACCCTGATGGATACGCAGTATTTT,CASSQAIAETLMDTQYF
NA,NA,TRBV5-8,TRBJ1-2,TGTGCCATACCCCCGGACAGCGCTAACTATGGCTACACCTTC,CAIPPDSANYGYTF
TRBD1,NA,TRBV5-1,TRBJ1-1,TGCGCCAGCAGCACCCGGGACAGGGGGCTAATGAACACTGAAGCTTTCTTT,CASSTRDRGLMNTEAFF
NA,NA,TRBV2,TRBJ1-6,TGTGCCAGCAGGAACGGTTCACCCCTCCACTTT,CASRNGSPLHF
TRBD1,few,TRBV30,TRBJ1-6,TGTGCCTGGAGTGTAGCCGGACAGGGAAGTTCACCCCTCCACTTT,CAWSVAGQGSSPLHF
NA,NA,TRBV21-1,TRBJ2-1,NA,CASSKVEIVGQGTYNEQFF